The clone carrying this T cell receptor beta chain was seen a handful of times. Its target is not known. TCRdb re-called the 5' RACE reads through MiXCR, storing one row per CDR3 protein. Of approximately 89,000 distinct CDR3 sequences listed, roughly 13% are singletons. Germline-derived CDR1 and CDR2 are MGHRA and YSYEKL. This CDR3 is 15 amino acids long. V was clipped by 0 bases and J by 8 bases, with 14 bases between them. The data are from a study of T-cell memory formation after mild COVID-19. Overall study findings and caveats: Clones that got smaller from day 15 to 85 had even CD4/CD8, while clones growing later tipped toward CD4+.

The rearrangement joins TRBV4-1 to TRBJ2-4, with D possibly TRBD2 on 6 matching bases. Sequencing used PBMCs or a T cell subset sorted from them (not recorded which). The source is a young man who had mild COVID-19 (a few samples of this study predate the infection). Cell type and time point are not known. In DNA, the CDR3 is TGCGCCAGCAGCCAAGATATTAGCGGAGGTGACATTCAGTACTTC. Translation gives CASSQDISGGDIQYF.